The 18 T cell receptor beta chains in this list originate from one sample, sequenced in a study of human T cells and chemical hapten exposure. MiXCR, applied by TCRdb to the RACE reads, yields one record per CDR3 protein. The top ten clones hold approximately 3% of a sample with roughly 100,000 distinct CDR3 sequences, roughly a third of them seen once. Time point of the sample: patch test 3, about 24 weeks after DPC sensitization. Treatment meaning: therapeutic diphenylcyclopropenone sensitization with weekly scalp DPC. The material sequenced was whole blood, taken in connection with sensitization to the hapten diphenylcyclopropenone (DPC). These receptors all stem from a man aged 35-49 years with alopecia areata. Some clones in this sample may be carry-over from other donors' samples.

The chain couples TRBV3-1 to TRBJ2-5, with TRBD2 identical over 15 bases. V lost 4 bases, J lost 1 base, and 4 bases stayed unmatched. The CDR3 runs 17 residues. Germline assignment: CDR1 LGHDT and CDR2 YNNKEL (reference sequence). In nucleotides, the CDR3 is TGTGCCAGCAGCCGAAGGACTAGCGGGAGGGCCCAAGAGACCCAGTACTTC. Its protein product is CASSRRTSGRAQETQYF.

This clonotype was seen only a few times. The chain has TRBV6-2 or TRBV6-3 and TRBJ2-1; TRBD2 agrees at 8 bases. Per germline, CDR1 MNHEY and CDR2 SVGEGT. Losses at the gene ends were 5 bases for V and 5 bases for J; bases not matched to a gene: 20. The CDR3 runs to 19 residues. Here the CDR3 reads CASSRLKPGLVQLHNEQFF. DNA of the CDR3: TGTGCCAGCAGTCGCCTCAAACCGGGACTAGTTCAGCTCCACAATGAGCAGTTCTTC.

This sequence joins TRBV6-5 and TRBJ1-4; 7 bases match TRBD1. The length of the CDR3 is 15 residues. The V gene end was trimmed by 2 bases and the J gene end by 4 bases; junction bases not matched to a gene: 4. The germline CDR1 and CDR2 sequences are MNHEY and SVGAGI. The CDR3 DNA is TGTGCCAGCAGTTACGCCGGGACAGTTAATGAAAAACTGTTTTTT. It specifies CASSYAGTVNEKLFF.

This clonotype has a handful of counts. The CDR3 here is CASIRGANSYNEQFF. In nucleotides, the CDR3 is TGTGCCAGTATTAGGGGCGCGAATTCCTACAATGAGCAGTTCTTC. This chain joins TRBV6-1 and TRBJ2-1; maybe TRBD1 (5 bases). Trimming removed 9 bases from V and 1 base from J, with 16 bases in between. The CDR3 loop spans 15 amino acids. The germline gives CDR1 MNHNS, CDR2 SASEGT.

V gene TRBV20-1 combines with J gene TRBJ2-7; maybe TRBD2 (6 bases). CDR1 is DFQATT and CDR2 is SNEGSKA in the germline V gene (reference sequence). The CDR3 runs 14 residues. The V gene lost 1 base and the J gene lost 0 bases, with 10 bases spanning the gap. As DNA, the CDR3 is TGCAGTGCTAGAGTCGGGAGTATCTCCTACGAGCAGTACTTC. This codes for CSARVGSISYEQYF.

CDR3: CASSLEPAGDTQYF. CDR3 in DNA: TGTGCCAGCAGTTTAGAGCCAGCGGGAGATACGCAGTATTTT. V gene TRBV12-3 or TRBV12-4 combines with J gene TRBJ2-3; D might be TRBD2 (6 bases). V was pared by 1 base and J by 5 bases, with 10 bases between. This CDR3 has 14 residues.

The chain joins TRBV5-1 to TRBJ2-7; 9 nucleotides line up with TRBD1. CDR1 and CDR2 from the germline V gene are SGHRS and YFSETQ. The CDR3 consists of 14 residues. V shed 0 bases and J 7 bases; nucleotides not matched to a gene: 5. The CDR3 here is CASSLGTGVEEQYV. The CDR3 DNA reads TGCGCCAGCAGCTTGGGGACAGGGGTGGAGGAGCAGTACGTC.

This chain uses TRBV6-2 or TRBV6-3 with TRBJ2-1; D may be TRBD1 (7 bases). CDR3 length: 16 residues. Germline-derived CDR1 and CDR2 are MNHEY and SVGEGT. V lost 0 bases and J lost 4, with 13 bases in between. CDR3 in DNA: TGTGCCAGCAGTTACTCCAGGGGGAGCGGGTACAATGAGCAGTTCTTC. Translated: CASSYSRGSGYNEQFF.

This clonotype was observed a few times. Here the CDR3 reads CASSLEGRSGTEAFF. The CDR3 DNA follows: TGCGCCAGCAGCTTGGAGGGGCGTTCCGGCACTGAAGCTTTCTTT. V is TRBV5-1 and J is TRBJ1-1; tentatively, D is TRBD1 (5 bases). V was clipped by 0 bases and J by 4 bases, with 13 bases between them. Germline assignment: CDR1 SGHRS and CDR2 YFSETQ. The CDR3 is 15 residues long.

V usage is TRBV6-1 and J usage is TRBJ2-7, with a tentative D call TRBD2 (6 bases). CDR1 is MNHNS, CDR2 SASEGT, per germline. V was shortened by 0 bases and J by 3 bases, with 12 bases between the two germline ends. CDR3 length equals 15 residues. The CDR3 bases are TGTGCCAGCAGTGAAGCGGCGGGGAGTTTCTACGAGCAGTACGTC. Its translation: CASSEAAGSFYEQYV.

This clonotype has ten or more counts. V is TRBV7-3 and J is TRBJ2-7, with D possibly matching TRBD2 (6 bases). In germline, CDR1 is SGHTA, CDR2 FQGTGA. Trimming took 1 base from V and 7 from J, leaving 11 bases between them. The CDR3 loop spans 13 amino acids. DNA of the CDR3: TGTGCCAGCAGCTTAAGAATTGGAGGGGAGCAGTACTTC. The encoded protein is CASSLRIGGEQYF.

In this sample, this clonotype turned up a few times. The rearrangement joins TRBV5-5 to TRBJ2-3; 9 bases line up with TRBD2. CDR3 length: 13 amino acids. The V segment lost 0 bases and the J segment 11 bases; nucleotides outside the gene matches: 4. From germline, CDR1 is SGHKS and CDR2 YYEKEE (reference sequence). CDR3 nucleotide sequence: TGTGCCAGCAGCTTGGAGCTAGCGGGATTGCAGTATTTT. It is translated as CASSLELAGLQYF.

The chain carries TRBV6-2 or TRBV6-3 and TRBJ2-7; 12 nucleotides match TRBD2. Trimming at V came to 6 bases and at J to 13 bases, leaving 13 bases not matched to a gene. Per the germline V gene, CDR1 is MNHEY and CDR2 is SVGEGT. CDR3 length: 14 residues. The CDR3 is CASRHRLAGAVEYF. CDR3 in DNA: TGTGCCAGCAGACATAGACTAGCGGGAGCCGTGGAATACTTC.

This clonotype has ten or more counts. The genes are TRBV25-1 and TRBJ2-4, with TRBD1 matching 8 bases. CDR1 MGHDK and CDR2 SYGVNS come from the germline V gene. The CDR3 has 13 amino acids. The V segment lost 11 bases and the J segment 8 bases; nucleotides outside the gene matches: 11. The CDR3 DNA reads TGTGCCTCGAGTACAGGGGGAACGGACATTCAGTACTTC. Protein sequence: CASSTGGTDIQYF. The whole variable domain, filled in from reference TRBV25-1 and TRBJ2-4, reads EADIYQTPRYLVIGTGKKITLECSQTMGHDKMYWYQQDPGMELHLIHYSYGVNSTEKGDLSSESTVSRIRTEHFPLTLESARPSHTSQYLCASSTGGTDIQYFGAGTRLSVL.

This chain connects TRBV28 to TRBJ2-1; 9 nucleotides align to TRBD1. The V gene's germline CDR1 is MDHEN and CDR2 SYDVKM. V trimming: 4 bases; J trimming: 5 bases; junction bases outside the gene matches: 18. There are 19 residues in the CDR3. In nucleotides, the CDR3 is TGTGCCAGCAGTTCCACCGGGACAGGGTATTTTACTACTGACAATGAGCAGTTCTTC. It is translated as CASSSTGTGYFTTDNEQFF.

The chain couples TRBV7-9 to TRBJ2-6; D is undetermined. V dropped 7 bases and J dropped 2 bases, with 9 bases sitting between them. The CDR3 has 14 residues. CDR1 and CDR2 from the germline V gene are SEHNR and FQNEAQ (reference sequence). CDR3: CASTWGTGANVLTF. In DNA, the CDR3 is TGTGCCAGCACCTGGGGAACTGGGGCCAACGTCCTGACTTTC.

V usage is TRBV20-1 and J usage is TRBJ2-7, with a weak D call TRBD1 (5 bases). The CDR3 is made up of 12 amino acids. From germline, CDR1 is DFQATT and CDR2 SNEGSKA (reference sequence). V shed 3 bases and J shed 3 bases, with 9 bases lying between them. This CDR3 reads CSASSQGYEQYF. The CDR3 nucleotides are TGCAGTGCTAGTTCGCAGGGCTACGAGCAGTACTTC.

This clonotype was counted a few times. The chain has TRBV5-4 and TRBJ2-2; D not certain. Deletions cut 0 bases from V and 3 bases from J, with 6 bases between. Germline V gene sequence: CDR1 SGHNT, CDR2 YYREEE (reference sequence). The CDR3 sequence is 14 residues long. The CDR3, as DNA: TGTGCCAGCAGCTTGGTTACGGACACCGGGGAGCTGTTTTTT. Protein sequence: CASSLVTDTGELFF. Full variable domain (missing parts from reference TRBV5-4 and TRBJ2-2): ETGVTQSPTHLIKTRGQQVTLRCSSQSGHNTVSWYQQALGQGPQFIFQYYREEENGRGNFPPRFSGLQFPNYSSELNVNALELDDSALYLCASSLVTDTGELFFGEGSRLTVL.